This record looks at one T cell receptor (beta chain) sequence and its context. Its antigen is not identified. These data come from a study of T cells expressing NK-cell markers. General observations from the study: CD8+ T cells in over 5 donors included dominant NKG2C+ clonotypes at roughly 1.0-7.0%. These clonotypes also led the CD3+CD56-NKG2C+ fraction in several donors.

TCRdb reprocessed the 5' RACE reads, keeping one entry per CDR3 protein, no DNA. The table lists 550,000 to 600,000 distinct CDR3 sequences. The CDR3 spans 17 residues. The sample was blood T cells: a sorted CD56 or NKG2C T cell subset, CD4+ or CD8+ T cells, or bulk PBMC T cells (not recorded which). This receptor was identified in a man aged 18 to 35 in good health. V and J are TRBV21-1 and TRBJ2-4. TRBV21-1 is noted as a pseudogene. This CDR3 reads CASSKRYRVAAKNIQYF.